This note documents a single T cell receptor (beta chain) sequence. Its antigen remains unidentified. This entry comes from a study of cytomegalovirus exposure and HLA in healthy donors. Findings and caveats of the study: Researchers catalogued some 160 TCR beta chains as cytomegalovirus-associated.

The donors (healthy individuals) were bone marrow donors. V shed 3 bases and J shed 2 bases, with 9 bases lying between them. The germline CDR1 and CDR2 sequences are SGHNT and YYREEE (reference sequence). There are 14 residues in the CDR3. Primers included in the PCR were 60 Vbeta and 13 Jbeta primers. Some clones are missing from TCRdb's copy, which holds only in-frame ones; the method was immunoSEQ multiplex PCR. The repertoire holds about 180,000 clones, with over 80% as singletons. The rearrangement joins TRBV5-4 to TRBJ1-5, with TRBD1 as a possible D gene (5 bases). Sequenced: PBMCs. This clonotype was obtained from a man aged 40-49 years in good health and CMV-seronegative. The CDR3 DNA is TGTGCCAGCAGCTCAGGACACGGCAATCAGCCCCAGCATTTT. Translating gives CASSSGHGNQPQHF.